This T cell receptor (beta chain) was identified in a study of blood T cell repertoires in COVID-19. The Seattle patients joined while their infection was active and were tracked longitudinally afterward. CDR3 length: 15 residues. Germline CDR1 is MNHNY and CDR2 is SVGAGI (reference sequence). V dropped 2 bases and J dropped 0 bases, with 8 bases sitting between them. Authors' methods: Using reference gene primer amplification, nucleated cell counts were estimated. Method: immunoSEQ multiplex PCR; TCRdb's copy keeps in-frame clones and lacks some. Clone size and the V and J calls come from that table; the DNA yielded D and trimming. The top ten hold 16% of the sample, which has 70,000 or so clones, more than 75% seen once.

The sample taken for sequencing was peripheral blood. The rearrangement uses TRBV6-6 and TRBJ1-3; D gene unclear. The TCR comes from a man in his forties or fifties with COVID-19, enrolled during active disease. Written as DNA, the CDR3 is TGTGCCAGCAGTTACAGGGAGAGCTCTGGAAACACCATATATTTT. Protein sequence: CASSYRESSGNTIYF.